Shown below are 9 T cell receptor beta chains from a single sample sequenced in a study of cytomegalovirus exposure and HLA in healthy donors. PCR amplification relied on 60 Vbeta primers (plus 13 Jbeta primers). Sequencing was performed with immunoSEQ multiplex PCR; in TCRdb, only in-frame clones are kept and a portion is missing. The sample consists of some 140,000 clones, 65% to 85% of them appearing once. Material for sequencing was PBMCs. The receptors were sampled from a woman between 40 and 55 years old in good health and CMV-seropositive.

The V gene is TRBV15, the J gene TRBJ1-1, with 9 bases lining up with TRBD1. V shed 1 base and J 6 bases; nucleotides not matched to a gene: 6. In germline, CDR1 is LNHNV, CDR2 YYDKDF (reference sequence). The CDR3 sequence is 15 residues long. CDR3 nucleotide sequence: TGTGCCACCAGCAGAGGGACGGACAGGGGCTCTGAAGCTTTCTTT. Protein: CATSRGTDRGSEAFF.

The chain links TRBV28 to TRBJ1-5, with 7 bases aligning to TRBD1. The CDR3 totals 13 residues. Looked up from germline, CDR1 is MDHEN and CDR2 is SYDVKM. J lost 8 bases, V lost 5 bases, and 6 bases had no gene match. The CDR3 reads CASSPSDREPQHF. Written as DNA, the CDR3 is TGTGCCAGCAGTCCCTCAGACAGGGAGCCCCAGCATTTT. The full variable domain, in which reference TRBV28 and TRBJ1-5 provide the parts outside the CDR3, is DVKVTQSSRYLVKRTGEKVFLECVQDMDHENMFWYRQDPGLGLRLIYFSYDVKMKEKGDIPEGYSVSREKKERFSLILESASTNQTSMYLCASSPSDREPQHFGDGTRLSIL.

This clone appeared a few times. J is TRBJ2-7 and V is TRBV28; 9 bases match TRBD2. Germline values: CDR1 MDHEN, CDR2 SYDVKM. CDR3 size: 15 residues. The junction had 7 bases not matched to a gene; V was cut back by 7 bases and J by 0 bases. The CDR3 loop is CASTPSGVSSYEQYF. The CDR3 DNA reads TGTGCCAGCACCCCTAGCGGGGTGAGCTCCTACGAGCAGTACTTC. Full variable domain (remainder filled in from reference TRBV28 and TRBJ2-7): DVKVTQSSRYLVKRTGEKVFLECVQDMDHENMFWYRQDPGLGLRLIYFSYDVKMKEKGDIPEGYSVSREKKERFSLILESASTNQTSMYLCASTPSGVSSYEQYFGPGTRLTVT.

The J gene is TRBJ2-3, the V gene TRBV11-3; 8 nucleotides line up with TRBD1. Germline V gene sequence: CDR1 SGHNT, CDR2 YENEEA. V shed 4 bases, J shed 5 bases, and the junction held 17 bases outside the gene matches. The CDR3 extends over 18 amino acids. In nucleotides, the CDR3 is TGTGCCAGCAGCTACCAGGTGGGGGCCAGGGGGCAAAAAGATACGCAGTATTTT. It is translated as CASSYQVGARGQKDTQYF.

This clone was recorded a few times. The rearrangement uses TRBV11-3 and TRBJ2-3; 12 bases agree with TRBD2. J was trimmed by 6 bases and V by 5 bases; bases with no gene match: 12. The CDR3 loop spans 17 amino acids. CDR1 SGHNT and CDR2 YENEEA come from the germline V gene. CDR3: CASSTGTSGPRGDTQYF. The CDR3 nucleotides read TGTGCCAGCAGCACCGGGACTAGCGGGCCTAGAGGCGATACGCAGTATTTT.

The chain recombines TRBV7-8 with TRBJ2-3; 13 bases are shared with TRBD2. V dropped 4 bases and J dropped 10; count of bases not matched to a gene: 8. CDR1 is SGHVS, CDR2 FQNEAQ, per germline. The CDR3 is 15 amino acids. CDR3 nucleotide sequence: TGTGCCAGCAGCTCCCGGACTAGCGGGAGTTCTGCGCAGTATTTT. Translation gives CASSSRTSGSSAQYF. Using reference TRBV7-8 and TRBJ2-3 for the parts outside the CDR3, the full variable domain is GAGVSQSPRYKVAKRGQDVALRCDPISGHVSLFWYQQALGQGPEFLTYFQNEAQLDKSGLPSDRFFAERPEGSVSTLKIQRTQQEDSAVYLCASSSRTSGSSAQYFGPGTRLTVL.

The V gene is TRBV29-1, the J gene TRBJ2-1; 13 bases align to TRBD2. Germline V gene lookup returns CDR1 SQVTM and CDR2 ANQGSEA. The CDR3 consists of 15 residues. Trimming took 6 bases from V and 7 from J; bases not matched to a gene: 9. Written as DNA, the CDR3 is TGCAGCGTGACTGGACTAGCGGGAGTCGCGAATGAGCAGTTCTTC. Its translation is CSVTGLAGVANEQFF.

This clone was seen once. The V and J genes are TRBV11-2 and TRBJ2-7; 9 bases are a match to TRBD1. The CDR3 runs to 14 residues. V was clipped by 6 bases and J by 4 bases; unmatched bases: 7. CDR1 and CDR2 (germline): SGHAT, FQNNGV. CDR3 coding DNA: TGTGCCAGCAGGGCCGGGACAGGGATATACGAGCAGTACTTC. Translated: CASRAGTGIYEQYF. Drawing the rest from reference TRBV11-2 and TRBJ2-7, the complete variable domain is EAGVAQSPRYKIIEKRQSVAFWCNPISGHATLYWYQQILGQGPKLLIQFQNNGVVDDSQLPKDRFSAERLKGVDSTLKIQPAKLEDSAVYLCASRAGTGIYEQYFGPGTRLTVT.

The CDR3 sequence is CASSAWTGVNTEAFF. In nucleotides, the CDR3 is TGCGCCAGCAGCGCATGGACAGGGGTGAACACTGAAGCTTTCTTT. The V call is TRBV5-1, the J call TRBJ1-1; TRBD1 matches 9 bases. The germline V gene has CDR1 SGHRS and CDR2 YFSETQ. Trimming removed 4 bases from V and 0 bases from J; junction bases left unmatched: 4. This CDR3 spans 15 amino acids.